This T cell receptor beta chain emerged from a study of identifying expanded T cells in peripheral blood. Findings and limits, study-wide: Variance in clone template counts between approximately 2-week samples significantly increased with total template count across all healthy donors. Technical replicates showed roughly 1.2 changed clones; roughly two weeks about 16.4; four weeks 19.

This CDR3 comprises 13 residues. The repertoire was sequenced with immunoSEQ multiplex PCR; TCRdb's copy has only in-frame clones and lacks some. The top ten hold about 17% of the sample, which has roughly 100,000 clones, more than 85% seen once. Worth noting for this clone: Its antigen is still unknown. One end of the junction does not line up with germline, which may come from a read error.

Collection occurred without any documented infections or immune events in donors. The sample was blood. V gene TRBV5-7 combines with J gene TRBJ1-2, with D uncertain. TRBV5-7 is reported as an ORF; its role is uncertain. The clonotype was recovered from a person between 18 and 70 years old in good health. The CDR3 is CASSLPGTYGYTF. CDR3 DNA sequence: TGCGCCAGCAGCTTGCCGGGAACCTATGGCTACACCTTC.